These T cell receptor beta chains were read from a single sample in a study of blood T cells in healthy people across ages. TCRdb analysed the 5' RACE reads with MiXCR anew, one entry per CDR3 protein. This table has approximately 900,000 distinct CDR3 sequences, around 29% appearing once. Separately, the same data were catalogued under a study of T cells of mothers and their children.

Sequencing was done on a sample of blood. Source of these receptors: a woman aged 40 to 50 in good health. The CDR3 runs from the conserved cysteine through the conserved F or W. The order of the fields is clone size, D gene, V gene, J gene, CDR3 protein, CDR3 DNA. D genes are given only for firm matches. Some rows have no size entry. The others give once, few or many, or a class for an expanded clone.

-,TRBD1,TRBV11-2,TRBJ2-7,CASSFVQGASREQYF,TGTGCCAGCAGCTTTGTACAGGGGGCGTCCCGCGAGCAGTACTTC
-,-,TRBV20-1,TRBJ1-1,CSARTGARNTEAFF,TGCAGTGCTAGAACTGGGGCCCGGAACACTGAAGCTTTCTTT
few,TRBD1,TRBV3-1,TRBJ2-7,CASSPGQENYEQYF,TGTGCCAGCAGCCCGGGACAGGAGAACTACGAGCAGTACTTC
-,-,TRBV6-2/TRBV6-3,TRBJ2-5,CASSKAALGLGQTQYF,TGTGCCAGCAGTAAGGCCGCACTAGGTTTGGGGCAGACCCAGTACTTC
few,-,TRBV20-1,TRBJ2-1,CSARDPPDSKGGNEQFF,TGCAGTGCTAGAGATCCGCCGGACTCGAAAGGAGGGAATGAGCAGTTCTTC
-,-,TRBV9,TRBJ1-1,CASSQNIFRNTEAFF,TGTGCCAGCAGCCAAAATATTTTCAGGAACACTGAAGCTTTCTTT
few,TRBD2,TRBV25-1,TRBJ2-1,CASSEGLAFDNEQFF,TGTGCCAGCAGTGAAGGACTAGCTTTCGACAATGAGCAGTTCTTC
-,TRBD2,TRBV12-3/TRBV12-4,TRBJ2-3,CASSLGSSGSDTQYF,TGTGCCAGCAGTTTAGGGTCTAGCGGGAGTGATACGCAGTATTTT
many,-,TRBV12-3/TRBV12-4,TRBJ1-4,CASSLRGQGKLFF,TGTGCCAGCAGTTTACGGGGGCAGGGAAAACTGTTTTTT
-,-,TRBV5-1,TRBJ1-1,CASSLEAVGYPNTEAFF,TGCGCCAGCAGCTTGGAGGCTGTTGGTTACCCGAACACTGAAGCTTTCTTT
-,TRBD2,TRBV7-2,TRBJ2-5,CASSWKRTSGRLRETQYF,TGTGCCAGCAGCTGGAAACGGACTAGCGGGAGGCTTCGAGAGACCCAGTACTTC
few,TRBD2,TRBV5-6,TRBJ2-3,CASSWTSQRDTQYF,TGTGCCAGCAGCTGGACTAGCCAAAGGGATACGCAGTATTTT
few,-,TRBV28,TRBJ2-7,CASSPPQRRGIEEQYF,TGTGCCAGCAGCCCTCCCCAACGACGGGGAATAGAGGAGCAGTACTTC
-,-,TRBV5-1,TRBJ2-3,CASSYGATTDTQYF,TGCGCCAGCAGCTACGGGGCGACCACAGATACGCAGTATTTT
many,TRBD1,TRBV5-1,TRBJ1-1,CASRRGQERSAEAFF,TGCGCCAGCAGGAGGGGACAGGAACGGTCTGCTGAAGCTTTCTTT
few,TRBD1,TRBV7-2,TRBJ1-4,CASSFGRGLKKLFF,TGTGCCAGCAGCTTTGGCAGGGGGTTGAAAAAACTGTTTTTT
-,-,TRBV16,TRBJ2-3,CACSQVTGGTDTQYF,TGTGCCTGCAGCCAAGTCACGGGGGGCACAGATACGCAGTATTTT
many,-,TRBV29-1,TRBJ2-5,CSVETGGTETQYF,TGCAGCGTTGAGACAGGCGGGACGGAGACCCAGTACTTC
-,-,TRBV29-1,TRBJ2-7,CSVCSGVGTYERYF,TGCAGCGTCTGCTCCGGCGTCGGCACCTACGAGCGGTACTTC
-,-,TRBV3-1,TRBJ2-7,CASSQEPHPSHEQYF,TGTGCCAGCAGCCAAGAACCCCACCCGTCCCACGAGCAGTACTTC
many,TRBD1,TRBV5-1,TRBJ2-7,CASSLVPLGTGGEQYF,TGCGCCAGCAGCTTGGTACCTCTCGGGACAGGGGGCGAGCAGTACTTC
few,-,TRBV18,TRBJ2-3,CASSPPRQGTDTQYF,TGTGCCAGCTCACCACCGAGACAGGGCACAGATACGCAGTATTTT
-,TRBD2,TRBV7-9,TRBJ2-7,CASSSERGYEQYF,TGTGCCAGCAGCTCGGAGCGGGGCTACGAGCAGTACTTC
-,-,TRBV5-1,TRBJ2-7,CASNTGRGTYEQYF,TGCGCCAGCAATACCGGCAGGGGAACCTACGAGCAGTACTTC
-,-,TRBV16,TRBJ1-1,CASSQSLPSPSTEAFF,TGTGCCAGCAGCCAATCATTACCGAGCCCATCCACTGAAGCTTTCTTT
-,-,TRBV7-6,TRBJ1-3,CASSFPDRHTIYF,TGTGCCAGCAGCTTCCCGGACAGACACACCATATATTTT
many,TRBD1,TRBV12-3/TRBV12-4,TRBJ1-2,CASSPTGRYGYTF,TGTGCCAGCAGCCCGACAGGGCGCTATGGCTACACCTTC
-,-,TRBV5-1,TRBJ1-1,CASRVVMNTEAFF,TGCGCCAGCAGGGTTGTTATGAACACTGAAGCTTTCTTT
-,-,TRBV3-1,TRBJ2-3,CASSTTTGTDTQYF,TGTGCCAGCAGTACAACGACAGGCACAGATACGCAGTATTTT
-,-,TRBV12-3/TRBV12-4,TRBJ2-1,CASSLLLPYNEQFF,TGTGCCAGCAGTTTATTGCTACCTTACAATGAGCAGTTCTTC
-,-,TRBV4-3,TRBJ1-2,CASNQDRGEYYGYTF,TGCGCCAGCAACCAAGATCGAGGGGAGTACTATGGCTACACCTTC
many,-,TRBV4-1,TRBJ2-7,CASSQDYRSSYEQYF,TGCGCCAGCAGCCAAGATTATCGTAGCTCCTACGAGCAGTACTTC
few,-,TRBV12-3/TRBV12-4,TRBJ1-5,CASSFGREVNQPQHF,TGTGCCAGCAGTTTTGGCAGGGAAGTCAATCAGCCCCAGCATTTT
many,-,TRBV12-3/TRBV12-4,TRBJ2-5,CASSYDRITETQYF,TGTGCCAGCAGTTATGACAGGATAACAGAGACCCAGTACTTC
-,-,TRBV29-1,TRBJ1-2,CSLAWRDYGYTF,TGCAGCCTTGCATGGAGGGACTATGGCTACACCTTC
few,-,TRBV28,TRBJ1-1,CATGRAEAFF,TGTGCCACGGGTCGGGCCGAAGCTTTCTTT
many,-,TRBV5-1,TRBJ1-2,CASSLTEHYGYTF,TGCGCCAGCAGCTTGACAGAACACTATGGCTACACCTTC
few,TRBD1,TRBV29-1,TRBJ1-1,CSVAGGEGAEAFF,TGCAGCGTTGCAGGGGGGGAAGGGGCTGAAGCTTTCTTT
few,-,TRBV5-6,TRBJ1-2,CASSLSLGDYGYTF,TGTGCCAGCAGCTTGTCCCTGGGGGACTATGGCTACACCTTC
many,-,TRBV12-3/TRBV12-4,TRBJ2-6,CASNVQTGANVLTF,TGTGCCAGCAACGTACAAACAGGGGCCAACGTCCTGACTTTC
-,-,TRBV20-1,TRBJ2-5,CSAGLASGETQYF,TGCAGTGCTGGGCTAGCATCCGGCGAGACCCAGTACTTC
few,TRBD1,TRBV14,TRBJ2-1,CASSQGDFGTGWNEQFF,TGTGCCAGCAGCCAAGGGGATTTCGGGACAGGGTGGAATGAGCAGTTCTTC
once,-,TRBV6-5,TRBJ2-1,CAGSYQSVGQNYNEQFF,TGTGCCGGCAGTTACCAATCGGTGGGGCAAAACTACAATGAGCAGTTCTTC
-,TRBD2,TRBV29-1,TRBJ2-3,CNVEDRGVDTQYF,TGCAACGTTGAAGATCGGGGGGTAGATACGCAGTATTTT
-,-,TRBV18,TRBJ1-6,CASSPPNRGDNSPLHF,TGTGCCAGCTCACCGCCTAACCGGGGTGATAATTCACCCCTCCACTTT
many,-,TRBV6-2/TRBV6-3,TRBJ2-1,CASSIVLPWDEQFF,TGTGCCAGCAGTATCGTACTCCCCTGGGATGAGCAGTTCTTC
many,-,TRBV11-2,TRBJ2-1,CASSLEAATTTYNEQFF,TGTGCCAGCAGCTTAGAAGCCGCGACTACTACCTACAATGAGCAGTTCTTC
few,TRBD1,TRBV7-9,TRBJ1-2,CASSYTTGGGYGYTF,TGTGCCAGCAGCTATACGACAGGGGGCGGCTATGGCTACACCTTC
many,-,TRBV7-2,TRBJ1-4,CASSLLYPTAGSEKLFF,TGTGCCAGCAGCTTACTATACCCGACGGCGGGTAGTGAAAAACTGTTTTTT